This T cell receptor (beta chain) is from a study of T cell responses to AZD1222 COVID-19 vaccine. Study-level findings and limits: Elevations in Spike-specific TCR breadth and depth followed administration of two AZD1222 doses.

The ends lost 5 bases at V and 5 bases at J; junction bases unmatched: 7. This CDR3 is 14 amino acids long. Germline assignment: CDR1 MDHEN and CDR2 SYDVKM. Libraries were prepared by immunoSEQ multiplex PCR; TCRdb keeps only in-frame clonotypes and omits some of them. The repertoire holds roughly 150,000 clones, with approximately 91% as singletons. In regard to this clone: What it recognizes is unknown.

The sequence came from an adult who had recovered from COVID-19. The source was peripheral blood, collected after recovery from COVID-19. The chain recombines TRBV28 with TRBJ2-5; 8 nucleotides align to TRBD1. In DNA form, the CDR3 reads TGTGCCAGCAGTCCGGGACAGGTTGGGGAGACCCAGTACTTC. Its translation is CASSPGQVGETQYF.